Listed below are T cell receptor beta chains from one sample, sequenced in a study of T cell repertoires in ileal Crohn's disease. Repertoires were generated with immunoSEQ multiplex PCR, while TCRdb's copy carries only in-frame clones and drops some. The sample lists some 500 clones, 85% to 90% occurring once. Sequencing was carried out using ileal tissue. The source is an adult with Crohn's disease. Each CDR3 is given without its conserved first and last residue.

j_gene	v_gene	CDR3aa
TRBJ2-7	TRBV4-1	ASSLSGQGSYEQY
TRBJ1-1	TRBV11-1	ASSHGQGGATEAF
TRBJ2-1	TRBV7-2	ASSMRGTGKGNEQF
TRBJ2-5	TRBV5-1	ASSLIPAGGPIQETQY
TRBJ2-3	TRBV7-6	ASSSLAGGPIGTDTQY
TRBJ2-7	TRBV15	ATGQGYEQY
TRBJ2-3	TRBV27	ASSSRGRGRKVGTQY
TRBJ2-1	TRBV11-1	ASSFGGGRSSYNEQF
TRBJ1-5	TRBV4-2	ASSQPGWDQPQH
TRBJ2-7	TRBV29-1	SVALTSYEQY
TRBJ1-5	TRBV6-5	ASSPGTGSHQPQH
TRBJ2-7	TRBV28	ASRLAGSSYEQY
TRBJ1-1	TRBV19	ASSMKGDTEAF
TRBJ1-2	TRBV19	ASSKDRDYGYT
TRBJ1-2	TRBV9	ASSVGPTGGSNYGYT
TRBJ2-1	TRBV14	ASSQAGLDLF
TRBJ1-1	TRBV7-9	ASSLGPTGAIEAF
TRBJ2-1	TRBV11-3	ASSQGQGNEQF
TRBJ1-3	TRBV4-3	ASSQTQGHSGNTIY
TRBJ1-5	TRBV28	ASSWRAGGHSNQPQH
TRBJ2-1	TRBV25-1	ASSEVLLGEQF
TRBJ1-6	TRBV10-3	AISVAFQGNSPLH
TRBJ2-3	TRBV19	ASSSAEDTQY
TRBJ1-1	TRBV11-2	ASSLHRGNTEAF
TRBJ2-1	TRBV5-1	ASSPELNEQF
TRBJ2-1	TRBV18	ASSPPLLGANEQF
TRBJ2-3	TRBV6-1	ASGVAGDTDTQY
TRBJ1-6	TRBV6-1	ASSERQPQPLH
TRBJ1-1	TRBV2	ASSVRRGAMNTEAF
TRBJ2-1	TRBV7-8	ASSKLAGGLDEQF
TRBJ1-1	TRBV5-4	ASSYLGGRTEAF
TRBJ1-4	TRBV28	ASRKRTATNEKLF
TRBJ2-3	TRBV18	ASSKRTGGLTDTQY
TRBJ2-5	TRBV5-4	ASSSLNRGLLGETQY
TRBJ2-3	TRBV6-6	ASSYLAGGSPDTQY
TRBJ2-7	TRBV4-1	ASSQLQGAVREQY
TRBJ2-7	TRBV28	ASSLRGFEQY
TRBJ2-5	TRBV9	ASSVSGAPEETQY
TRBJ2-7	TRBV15	ATSRGSGQGRNEQY
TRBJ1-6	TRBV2	ASSGGRSPSPLH
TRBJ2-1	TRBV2	ASSYLGQGENEQF
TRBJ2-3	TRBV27	ASSLKGGGAQY
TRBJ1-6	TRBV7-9	ASSKFAGTVNSPLH
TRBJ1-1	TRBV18	ASSAGTDNTEAF
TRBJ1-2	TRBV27	ASSSDRGRTNYGYT
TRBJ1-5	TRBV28	ASSLITGGNQPQH
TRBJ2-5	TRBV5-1	ASRSDRSQETQY
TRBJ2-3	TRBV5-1	ASRVTPEPTDTQY
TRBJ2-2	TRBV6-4	ASKGGADTGELF
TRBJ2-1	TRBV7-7	ASSLGRGREQF
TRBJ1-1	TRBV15	ATYGPGQGTTEAF
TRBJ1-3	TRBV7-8	ASSMTGSGNTIY
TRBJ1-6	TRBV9	ASSSRQGRTYNSPLH
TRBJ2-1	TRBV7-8	ASSLSENSGGLDNEQF
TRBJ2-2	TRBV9	ASSVDRLAGGTGELF
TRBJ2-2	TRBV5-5	ASSPDPGNTGELF
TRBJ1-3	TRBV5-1	ASSVQGGGNTIY
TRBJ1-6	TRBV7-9	ASSSLGGLNSPLH